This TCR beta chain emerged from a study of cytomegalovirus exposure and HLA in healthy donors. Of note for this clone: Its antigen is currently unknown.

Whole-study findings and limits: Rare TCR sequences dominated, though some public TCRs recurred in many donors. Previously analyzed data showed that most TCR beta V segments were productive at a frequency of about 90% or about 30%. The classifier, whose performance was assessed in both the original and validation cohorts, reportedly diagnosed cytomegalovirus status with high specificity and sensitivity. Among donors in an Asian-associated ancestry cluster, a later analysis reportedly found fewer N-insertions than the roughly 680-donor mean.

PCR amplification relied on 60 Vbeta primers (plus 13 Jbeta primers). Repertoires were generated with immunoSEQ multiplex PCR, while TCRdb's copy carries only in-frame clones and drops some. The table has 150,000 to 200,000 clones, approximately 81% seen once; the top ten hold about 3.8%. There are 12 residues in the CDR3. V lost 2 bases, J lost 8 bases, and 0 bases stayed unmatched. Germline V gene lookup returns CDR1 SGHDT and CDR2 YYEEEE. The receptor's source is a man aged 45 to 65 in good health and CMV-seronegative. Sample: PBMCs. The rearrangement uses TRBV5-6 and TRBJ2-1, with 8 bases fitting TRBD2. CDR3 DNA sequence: TGTGCCAGCAGCTTCGGGGGGGATGAGCAGTTCTTC. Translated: CASSFGGDEQFF.